The T cell receptor beta chain described here comes from a study of technical replicates of blood from a handful of donors. CDR3 length: 13 residues. J was trimmed by 9 bases and V by 10 bases; bases with no gene match: 6. Per the germline V gene, CDR1 is WSHSY and CDR2 is SAAADI. Produced via immunoSEQ multiplex PCR; TCRdb's table is partial and in-frame only. The table has about 79,000 clones, about 91% seen once. This chain links TRBV10-2 with TRBJ2-1; 13 bases align to TRBD2. This receptor was identified in a human donor in good health. Some clones in this sample may be carry-over from other donors' samples. Sequences were obtained from T cells isolated from PBMCs. DNA of the CDR3: TGCGCCACTGGGACTAGCGGGATCACTGAGCAGTTCTTC. Protein product: CATGTSGITEQFF.